The rows below give T cell receptor beta chains drawn from one sample of a study of CD8 T cells in acute hepatitis C reinfection. Assay: immunoSEQ multiplex PCR; the TCRdb copy retains only in-frame clones and omits some. The sample records tens of thousands of clones, approximately 85% being singletons. Material: naive CD8+ T cells from PBMCs. Receptor source: a woman between 18 and 29 years old who spontaneously cleared hepatitis C infection. Both conserved end residues are part of each CDR3. The D gene is left open where the match is weak. Size is stated for part of the rows, as once, few or many counts, or as a class when the clone is expanded.

J: TRBJ1-2
D: -
V: TRBV11-2
size: -
CDR3: CASSFIQNNYGYTF
DNA: TGTGCCAGCAGCTTTATACAGAACAACTATGGCTACACCTTC

J: TRBJ2-1
D: -
V: TRBV7-9
size: -
CDR3: CASSPQAERHNEQFF
DNA: TGTGCCAGCAGCCCTCAAGCCGAGCGGCACAATGAGCAGTTCTTC

J: TRBJ2-7
D: TRBD2
V: TRBV6-5
size: -
CDR3: CACAVASGSSYEQYF
DNA: TGTGCCTGTGCGGTGGCTAGCGGGAGCTCCTACGAGCAGTACTTC

J: TRBJ2-7
D: -
V: TRBV27
size: -
CDR3: CASIWGYEQYF
DNA: TGTGCCAGCATTTGGGGGTACGAGCAGTACTTC

J: TRBJ1-1
D: -
V: TRBV9
size: -
CDR3: CASSGEGPEAFF
DNA: TGTGCCAGCAGCGGAGAAGGCCCTGAAGCTTTCTTT

J: TRBJ2-7
D: -
V: TRBV4-1
size: once
CDR3: CASSLESSDEQYF
DNA: TGCGCCAGCAGCCTCGAGTCCTCTGACGAGCAGTACTTC

J: TRBJ2-5
D: TRBD2
V: TRBV27
size: -
CDR3: CASSVWGLAGETQYF
DNA: TGTGCCAGCAGCGTTTGGGGACTAGCGGGGGAGACCCAGTACTTC

J: TRBJ2-7
D: TRBD2
V: TRBV7-2
size: -
CDR3: CASSPISRGGEQYF
DNA: TGTGCCAGCAGCCCCATTTCCCGCGGGGGAGAGCAGTACTTC

J: TRBJ2-1
D: TRBD2
V: TRBV7-9
size: -
CDR3: CASSPGLGTHNEQFF
DNA: TGTGCCAGCAGCCCGGGACTAGGAACTCACAATGAGCAGTTCTTC

J: TRBJ2-7
D: -
V: TRBV27
size: -
CDR3: CASVGETYEQYF
DNA: TGTGCCAGCGTCGGGGAAACCTACGAGCAGTACTTC

J: TRBJ2-7
D: -
V: TRBV19
size: -
CDR3: CASAPTELYEQYF
DNA: TGTGCCAGCGCCCCCACCGAACTATACGAGCAGTACTTC

J: TRBJ2-3
D: TRBD2
V: TRBV19
size: -
CDR3: CASSMLAGASTDTQYF
DNA: TGTGCCAGTAGTATGCTGGCGGGAGCTAGCACAGATACGCAGTATTTT

J: TRBJ2-7
D: -
V: TRBV7-2
size: -
CDR3: CASSLGGSGEQYF
DNA: TGTGCCAGCAGCTTAGGGGGTTCGGGCGAGCAGTACTTC

J: TRBJ2-1
D: TRBD2
V: TRBV14
size: -
CDR3: CASTGRRVAGVNEQFF
DNA: TGTGCCAGCACTGGACGCAGGGTAGCGGGAGTTAATGAGCAGTTCTTC